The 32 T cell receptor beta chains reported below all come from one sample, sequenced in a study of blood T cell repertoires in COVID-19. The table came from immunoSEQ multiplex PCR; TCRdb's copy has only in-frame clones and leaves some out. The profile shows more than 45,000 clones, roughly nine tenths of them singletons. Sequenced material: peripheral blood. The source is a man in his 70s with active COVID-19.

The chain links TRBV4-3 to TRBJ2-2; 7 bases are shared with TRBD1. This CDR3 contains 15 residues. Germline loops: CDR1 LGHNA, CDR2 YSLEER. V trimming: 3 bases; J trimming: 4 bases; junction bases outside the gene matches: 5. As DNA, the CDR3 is TGCGCCAGCAGCCAGGACAGGTCACTCACCGGGGAGCTGTTTTTT. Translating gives CASSQDRSLTGELFF.

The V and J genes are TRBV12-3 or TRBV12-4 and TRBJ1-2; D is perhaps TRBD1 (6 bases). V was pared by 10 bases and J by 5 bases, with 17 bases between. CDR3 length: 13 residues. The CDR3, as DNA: TGTGCCATCAGCGGGGGAGGGGGATATGGCTACACCTTC. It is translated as CAISGGGGYGYTF.

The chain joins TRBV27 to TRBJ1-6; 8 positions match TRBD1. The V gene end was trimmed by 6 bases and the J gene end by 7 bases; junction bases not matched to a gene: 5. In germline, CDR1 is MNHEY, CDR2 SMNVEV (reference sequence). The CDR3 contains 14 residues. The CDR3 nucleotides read TGTGCCAGCAGCCCCGGGACAGGAAATTCACCCCTCCACTTT. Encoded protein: CASSPGTGNSPLHF.

The CDR3 here is CATSHDRSGANVLTF. The CDR3 region has the DNA TGTGCCACCTCACATGATCGTTCTGGGGCCAACGTCCTGACTTTC. J is TRBJ2-6 and V is TRBV19; D unclear. Trimming shortened V by 10 bases and J by 1 base, and 14 bases separated the two germline ends. CDR1 and CDR2 from the germline V gene are LNHDA and SQIVND (reference sequence). This CDR3 comprises 15 residues.

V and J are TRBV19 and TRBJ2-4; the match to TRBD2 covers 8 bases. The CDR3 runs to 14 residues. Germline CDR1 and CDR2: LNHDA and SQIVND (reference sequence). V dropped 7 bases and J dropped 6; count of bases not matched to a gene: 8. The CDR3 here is CASTVTSEVNIQYF. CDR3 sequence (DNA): TGTGCCAGTACTGTGACTAGCGAGGTAAACATTCAGTACTTC.

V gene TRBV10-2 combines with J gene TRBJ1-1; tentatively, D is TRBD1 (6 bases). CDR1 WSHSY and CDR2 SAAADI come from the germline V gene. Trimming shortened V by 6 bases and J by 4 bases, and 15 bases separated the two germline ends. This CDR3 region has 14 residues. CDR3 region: CASRFTGSGTEAFF. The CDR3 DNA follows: TGCGCCAGCAGATTTACAGGGTCGGGCACTGAAGCTTTCTTT.

CDR3 region: CAINRGENTEAFF. The CDR3 DNA reads as TGTGCCATAAACAGGGGGGAGAACACTGAAGCTTTCTTT. The J gene is TRBJ1-1, the V gene TRBV10-3; the match to TRBD1 covers 8 bases. Trimming cost V 9 bases and J 1 base; bases outside gene matches: 4. Germline CDR1 ENHRY, CDR2 SYGVKD. There are 13 residues in the CDR3.

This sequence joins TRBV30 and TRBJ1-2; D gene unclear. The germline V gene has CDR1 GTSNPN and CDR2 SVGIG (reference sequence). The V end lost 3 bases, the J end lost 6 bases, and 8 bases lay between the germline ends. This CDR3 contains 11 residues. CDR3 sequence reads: CAWSVRNGYTF. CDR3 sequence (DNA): TGTGCCTGGAGCGTCAGGAATGGCTACACCTTC.

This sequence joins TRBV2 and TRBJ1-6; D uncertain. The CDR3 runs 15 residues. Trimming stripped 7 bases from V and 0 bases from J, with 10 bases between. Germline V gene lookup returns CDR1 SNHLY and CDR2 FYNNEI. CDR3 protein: CASKSVRSYNSPLHF. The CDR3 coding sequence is TGTGCCAGCAAATCAGTCCGCTCCTATAATTCACCCCTCCACTTT.

In DNA, the CDR3 is TGTGCCAGCAGCCCTCTACGGACAGGGGGCTTAGAGACCCAGTACTTC. The encoded protein is CASSPLRTGGLETQYF. V gene TRBV13 combines with J gene TRBJ2-5; 11 positions agree with TRBD1. This CDR3 is 16 amino acids long. V lost 5 bases, J lost 4 bases, and 9 bases stayed unmatched. CDR1 is PRHDT, CDR2 FYEKMQ, per germline (reference sequence).

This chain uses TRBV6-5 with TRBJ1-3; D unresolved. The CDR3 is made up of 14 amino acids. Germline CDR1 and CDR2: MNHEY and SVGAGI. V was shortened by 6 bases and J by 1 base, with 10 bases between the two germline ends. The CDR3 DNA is TGTGCCAGCAGCCTCGGGATATCTGGAAACACCATATATTTT. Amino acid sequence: CASSLGISGNTIYF.

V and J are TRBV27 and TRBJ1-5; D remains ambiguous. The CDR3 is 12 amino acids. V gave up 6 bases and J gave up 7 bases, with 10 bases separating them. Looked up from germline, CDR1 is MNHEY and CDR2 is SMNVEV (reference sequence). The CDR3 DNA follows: TGTGCCAGCAGGACCGGGTTACAGCCCCAGCATTTT. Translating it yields CASRTGLQPQHF.

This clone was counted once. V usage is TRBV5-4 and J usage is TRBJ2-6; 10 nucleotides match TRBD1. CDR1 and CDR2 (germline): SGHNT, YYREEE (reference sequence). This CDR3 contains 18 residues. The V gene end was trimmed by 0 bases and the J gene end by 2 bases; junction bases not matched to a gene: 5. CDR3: CASSLEGQGVAGANVLTF. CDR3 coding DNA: TGTGCCAGCAGCTTGGAAGGACAGGGGGTGGCTGGGGCCAACGTCCTGACTTTC.

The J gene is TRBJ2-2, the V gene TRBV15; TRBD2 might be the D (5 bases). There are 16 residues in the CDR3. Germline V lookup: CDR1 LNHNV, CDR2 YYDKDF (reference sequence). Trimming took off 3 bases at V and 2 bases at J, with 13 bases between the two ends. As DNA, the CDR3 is TGTGCCACCAGCAGTCGGGGTGGGCAAAACACCGGGGAGCTGTTTTTT. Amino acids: CATSSRGGQNTGELFF.

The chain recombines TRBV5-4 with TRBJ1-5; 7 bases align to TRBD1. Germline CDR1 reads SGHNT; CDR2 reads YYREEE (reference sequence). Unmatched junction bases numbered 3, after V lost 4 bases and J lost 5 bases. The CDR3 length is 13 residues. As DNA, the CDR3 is TGTGCCAGCAGCACAGGGACAGATCAGCCCCAGCATTTT. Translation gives CASSTGTDQPQHF. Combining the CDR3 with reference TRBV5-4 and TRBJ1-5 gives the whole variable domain ETGVTQSPTHLIKTRGQQVTLRCSSQSGHNTVSWYQQALGQGPQFIFQYYREEENGRGNFPPRFSGLQFPNYSSELNVNALELDDSALYLCASSTGTDQPQHFGDGTRLSIL.

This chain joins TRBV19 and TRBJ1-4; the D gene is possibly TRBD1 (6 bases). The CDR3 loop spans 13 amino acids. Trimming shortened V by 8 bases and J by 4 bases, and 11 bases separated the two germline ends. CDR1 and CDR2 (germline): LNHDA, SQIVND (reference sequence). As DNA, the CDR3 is TGTGCCAGTCGGTCCAGGGGTAATGAAAAACTGTTTTTT. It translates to CASRSRGNEKLFF.

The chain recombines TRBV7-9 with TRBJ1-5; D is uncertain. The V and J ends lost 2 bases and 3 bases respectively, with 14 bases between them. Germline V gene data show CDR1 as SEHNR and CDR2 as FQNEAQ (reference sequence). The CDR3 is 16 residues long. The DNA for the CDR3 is TGTGCCAGCAGCTTACCGGGTCCCGCTTTCAATCAGCCCCAGCATTTT. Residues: CASSLPGPAFNQPQHF.

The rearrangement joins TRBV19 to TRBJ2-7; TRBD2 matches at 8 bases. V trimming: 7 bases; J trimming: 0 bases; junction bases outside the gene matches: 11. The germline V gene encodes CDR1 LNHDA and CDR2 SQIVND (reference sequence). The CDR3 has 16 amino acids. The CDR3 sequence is CASIIQRGPSSYEQYF. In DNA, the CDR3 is TGTGCCAGTATCATCCAGCGGGGGCCCAGCTCCTACGAGCAGTACTTC.

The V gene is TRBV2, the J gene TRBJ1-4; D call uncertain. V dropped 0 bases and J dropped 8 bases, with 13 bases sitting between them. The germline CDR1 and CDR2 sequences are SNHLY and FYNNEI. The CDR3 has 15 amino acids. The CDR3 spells CASSEAHTLAEKLFF. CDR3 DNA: TGTGCCAGCAGTGAAGCGCATACATTGGCCGAAAAACTGTTTTTT.

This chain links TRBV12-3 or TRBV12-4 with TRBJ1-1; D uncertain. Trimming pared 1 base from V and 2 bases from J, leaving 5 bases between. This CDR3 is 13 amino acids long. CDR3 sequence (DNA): TGTGCCAGCAGTTTAGAGAGAAACACTGAAGCTTTCTTT. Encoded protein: CASSLERNTEAFF.

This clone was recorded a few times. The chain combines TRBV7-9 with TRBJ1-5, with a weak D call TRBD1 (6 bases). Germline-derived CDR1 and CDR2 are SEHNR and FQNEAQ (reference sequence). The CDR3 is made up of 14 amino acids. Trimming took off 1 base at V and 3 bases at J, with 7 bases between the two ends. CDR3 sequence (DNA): TGTGCCAGCAGCTTAGGGACAGTCAATCAGCCCCAGCATTTT. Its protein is CASSLGTVNQPQHF.

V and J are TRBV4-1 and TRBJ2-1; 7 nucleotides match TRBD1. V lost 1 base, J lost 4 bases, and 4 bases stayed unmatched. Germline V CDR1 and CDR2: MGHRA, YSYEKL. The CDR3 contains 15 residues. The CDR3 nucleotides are TGCGCCAGCAGCCAAGGGCTGACAGGGTACAATGAGCAGTTCTTC. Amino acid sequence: CASSQGLTGYNEQFF.

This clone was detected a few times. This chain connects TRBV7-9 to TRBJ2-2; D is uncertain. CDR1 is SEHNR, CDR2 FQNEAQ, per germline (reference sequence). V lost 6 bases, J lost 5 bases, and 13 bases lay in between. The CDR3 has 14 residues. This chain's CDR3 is CASRAATNTGELFF. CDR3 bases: TGTGCCAGCAGGGCGGCCACTAATACCGGGGAGCTGTTTTTT.

The CDR3 reads CASSPQGRNTGELFF. For the CDR3, the DNA is TGTGCCAGCAGCCCCCAGGGTCGGAACACCGGGGAGCTGTTTTTT. The rearrangement uses TRBV9 and TRBJ2-2; perhaps TRBD1 as D (5 bases). CDR1 and CDR2 (germline): SGDLS, YYNGEE. V lost 4 bases, J lost 1 base, and 11 bases lay in between. CDR3 length: 15 amino acids.

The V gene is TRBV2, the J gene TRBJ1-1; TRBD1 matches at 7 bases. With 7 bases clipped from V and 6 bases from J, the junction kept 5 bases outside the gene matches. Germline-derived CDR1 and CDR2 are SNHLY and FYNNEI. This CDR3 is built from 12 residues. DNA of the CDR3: TGTGCCAGCAAAGACAGGGTCTCTGAAGCTTTCTTT. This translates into CASKDRVSEAFF.

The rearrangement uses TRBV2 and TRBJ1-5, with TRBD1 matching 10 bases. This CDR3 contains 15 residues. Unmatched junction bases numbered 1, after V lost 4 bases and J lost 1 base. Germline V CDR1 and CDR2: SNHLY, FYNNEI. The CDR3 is CASSGDRGSNQPQHF. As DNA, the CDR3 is TGTGCCAGCAGTGGGGACAGGGGAAGCAATCAGCCCCAGCATTTT.

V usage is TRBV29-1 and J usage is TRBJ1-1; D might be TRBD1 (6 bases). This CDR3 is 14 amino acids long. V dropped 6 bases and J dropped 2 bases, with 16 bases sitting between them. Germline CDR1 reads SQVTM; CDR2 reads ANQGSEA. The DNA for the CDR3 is TGCAGCGTGGACCGCGGGGGCCTCAACACTGAAGCTTTCTTT. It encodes CSVDRGGLNTEAFF.

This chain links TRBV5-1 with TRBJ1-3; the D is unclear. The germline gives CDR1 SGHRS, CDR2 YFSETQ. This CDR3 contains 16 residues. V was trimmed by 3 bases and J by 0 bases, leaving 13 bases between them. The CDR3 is CASSSTLGGSGNTIYF. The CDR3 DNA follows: TGCGCCAGCAGCTCCACGTTAGGCGGCTCTGGAAACACCATATATTTT.

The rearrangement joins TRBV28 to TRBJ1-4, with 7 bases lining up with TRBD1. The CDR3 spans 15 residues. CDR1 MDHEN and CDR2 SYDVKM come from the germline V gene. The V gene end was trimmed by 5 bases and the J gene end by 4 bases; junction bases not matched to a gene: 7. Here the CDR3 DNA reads TGTGCCAGCAGTCTGTCGGGACAGTTTAATGAAAAACTGTTTTTT. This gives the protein CASSLSGQFNEKLFF.

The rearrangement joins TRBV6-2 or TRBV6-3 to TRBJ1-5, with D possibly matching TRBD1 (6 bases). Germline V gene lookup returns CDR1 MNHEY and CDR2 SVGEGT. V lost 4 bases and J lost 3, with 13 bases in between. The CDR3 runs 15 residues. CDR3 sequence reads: CASSWAGANNQPQHF. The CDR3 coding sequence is TGTGCCAGCAGTTGGGCGGGGGCCAACAATCAGCCCCAGCATTTT.

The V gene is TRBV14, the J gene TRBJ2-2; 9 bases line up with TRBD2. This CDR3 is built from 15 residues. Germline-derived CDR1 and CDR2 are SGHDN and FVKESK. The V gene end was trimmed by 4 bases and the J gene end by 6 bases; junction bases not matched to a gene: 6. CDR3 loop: CASSPRASGAGELFF. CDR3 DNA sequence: TGTGCCAGCAGCCCCCGTGCTAGCGGGGCCGGGGAGCTGTTTTTT.

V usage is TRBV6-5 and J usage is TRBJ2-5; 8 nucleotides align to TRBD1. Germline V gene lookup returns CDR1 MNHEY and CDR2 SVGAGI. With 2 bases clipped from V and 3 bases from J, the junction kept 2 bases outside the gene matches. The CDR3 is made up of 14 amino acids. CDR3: CASSYNRGEETQYF. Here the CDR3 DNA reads TGTGCCAGCAGTTACAACAGGGGGGAAGAGACCCAGTACTTC.